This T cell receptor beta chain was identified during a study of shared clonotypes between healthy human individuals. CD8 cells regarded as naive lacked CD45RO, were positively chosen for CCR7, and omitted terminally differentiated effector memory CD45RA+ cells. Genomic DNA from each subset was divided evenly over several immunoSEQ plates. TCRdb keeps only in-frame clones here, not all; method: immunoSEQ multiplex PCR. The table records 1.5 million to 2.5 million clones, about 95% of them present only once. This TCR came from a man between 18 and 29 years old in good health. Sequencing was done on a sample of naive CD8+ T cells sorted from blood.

CDR3 bases: TGTGCCAGCAGCTTCTCAGGACAGGGGATCCCTTTCTTC. Protein product: CASSFSGQGIPFF. The rearrangement joins TRBV5-6 to TRBJ2-1, with 9 positions matching TRBD1. V was clipped by 2 bases and J by 16 bases; unmatched bases: 10. The CDR3 contains 13 residues. Germline-derived CDR1 and CDR2 are SGHDT and YYEEEE.